This passage covers 25 T cell receptor beta chains from one sample sequenced in a study of blood T cell repertoires in COVID-19. The protocol was immunoSEQ multiplex PCR, while the TCRdb copy is restricted to in-frame clones and leaves out a portion. Here the sample spans 65,000 to 90,000 clones, almost 85% being singletons. The sequenced material came from peripheral blood. The receptor source for this set is a man between 60 and 75 years old with acute or convalescent COVID-19.

The V gene is TRBV6-2 or TRBV6-3, the J gene TRBJ2-7; 8 positions match TRBD2. Germline V gene lookup returns CDR1 MNHEY and CDR2 SVGEGT. This CDR3 is 15 amino acids long. J gave up 0 bases and V 2 bases, and 3 bases lay outside the gene matches. CDR3 protein: CASSYGTSFSYEQYF. CDR3 DNA sequence: TGTGCCAGCAGTTACGGGACTAGTTTCTCCTACGAGCAGTACTTC.

The chain employs TRBV2 and TRBJ1-2; 9 bases match TRBD1. Per the germline V gene, CDR1 is SNHLY and CDR2 is FYNNEI. The CDR3 is 14 residues long. The ends lost 6 bases at V and 7 bases at J; junction bases unmatched: 9. Here the CDR3 reads CASRTGGLGVGYTF. CDR3 DNA sequence: TGTGCCAGCAGGACAGGGGGACTGGGGGTTGGCTACACCTTC. Complete variable domain (other parts from reference TRBV2 and TRBJ1-2): EPEVTQTPSHQVTQMGQEVILRCVPISNHLYFYWYRQILGQKVEFLVSFYNNEISEKSEIFDDQFSVERPDGSNFTLKIRSTKLEDSAMYFCASRTGGLGVGYTFGSGTRLTVV.

The V and J genes are TRBV7-3 and TRBJ2-7, with D possibly being TRBD1 (6 bases). V lost 5 bases, J lost 7 bases, and 18 bases lay in between. The CDR3 runs to 14 residues. In germline, CDR1 is SGHTA, CDR2 FQGTGA. The CDR3 reads CASSRGAETGEQYF. Here the CDR3 DNA reads TGTGCCAGCAGCCGAGGGGCAGAAACAGGGGAGCAGTACTTC.

This sequence joins TRBV5-1 and TRBJ1-1, with TRBD1 as a possible D gene (5 bases). The CDR3 has 11 residues. In germline, CDR1 is SGHRS, CDR2 YFSETQ. Between the trimmed V and J ends, which lost 4 bases and 11 bases, there was a span of 12 bases. CDR3 DNA: TGCGCCAGCAGCCAGGGTCTTCTGGCTTTCTTT. Its translation is CASSQGLLAFF.

This chain connects TRBV28 to TRBJ2-1; D possibly corresponds to TRBD2 (6 bases). Trimming removed 5 bases at V and 4 bases at J, with 12 bases between. CDR3 size: 14 residues. Germline CDR1 reads MDHEN; CDR2 reads SYDVKM. The CDR3 nucleotides read TGTGCCAGCAGTAGGGCGGGAAAATACAATGAGCAGTTCTTC. Translated: CASSRAGKYNEQFF.

The chain joins TRBV21-1 to TRBJ2-7; the D call in the table, TRBD1, was not verified against the DNA. TRBV21-1 is annotated as a pseudogene. This CDR3 region has 16 residues. The CDR3 DNA reads TGTGCCAGCAGCCCCCCCCGGGACAGGGACTGCTACGAGCAGTACTTC. Translated: CASSPPRDRDCYEQYF.

The chain recombines TRBV3-1 (or the pseudogene TRBV3-2) with TRBJ1-1; tentative D call: TRBD1 (5 bases). V shed 4 bases and J shed 0 bases, with 12 bases lying between them. The germline CDR1 and CDR2 sequences are LGHDT and YNNKEL (reference sequence). The CDR3 runs to 15 residues. In DNA form, the CDR3 reads TGTGCCAGCAGCCCCTACAGGACGATGAACACTGAAGCTTTCTTT. It codes for CASSPYRTMNTEAFF.

This clone was observed once. The chain's CDR3 is CASSLVSLQDEQYF. In DNA, the CDR3 is TGTGCCAGCAGCTTAGTCTCACTTCAGGACGAGCAGTACTTC. J is TRBJ2-7 and V is TRBV7-2, with D unclear. The length of the CDR3 is 14 residues. Looked up from germline, CDR1 is SGHTA and CDR2 is FQGNSA. V gave up 1 base and J gave up 5 bases, with 12 bases separating them.

The chain couples TRBV3-1 (or the pseudogene TRBV3-2) to TRBJ1-2; D not resolved. The CDR3 extends over 14 amino acids. V was shortened by 4 bases and J by 7 bases, with 16 bases between the two germline ends. Germline assignment: CDR1 LGHDT and CDR2 YNNKEL (reference sequence). In DNA form, the CDR3 reads TGTGCCAGCAGCCTTCGGACCACGGGAACTGGCTACACCTTC. Protein product: CASSLRTTGTGYTF.

Concerning this clone: Additional DNA sequences in this sample encode the identical CDR3. The gene calls are TRBV9 and TRBJ1-4; the match to TRBD1 covers 11 bases. CDR1 is SGDLS, CDR2 YYNGEE, per germline. The CDR3 runs 15 residues. J was trimmed by 7 bases and V by 3 bases; bases with no gene match: 5. The CDR3 coding sequence is TGTGCCAGCAGCGACCGGACAGGGGGCGGTGAAAAACTGTTTTTT. Translating it yields CASSDRTGGGEKLFF.

The chain couples TRBV5-1 to TRBJ2-3; 7 nucleotides line up with TRBD1. Unmatched junction bases numbered 8, after V lost 4 bases and J lost 6 bases. The CDR3 contains 14 residues. CDR1 is SGHRS, CDR2 YFSETQ, per germline. The CDR3 bases are TGCGCCAGCAGCCCTATCCGGGACAGCGATACGCAGTATTTT. This sequence encodes CASSPIRDSDTQYF.

This chain connects TRBV5-1 to TRBJ2-5, with 12 bases that match TRBD2. The CDR3 length is 17 residues. V gave up 5 bases and J gave up 4 bases; unmatched junction bases: 12. The germline V gene encodes CDR1 SGHRS and CDR2 YFSETQ. CDR3 region: CASRFSPSGRGIETQYF. The DNA for the CDR3 is TGCGCCAGCAGGTTCAGCCCTAGCGGGAGGGGAATAGAGACCCAGTACTTC.

The chain combines TRBV6-5 with TRBJ1-2; 8 bases are shared with TRBD1. The CDR3 totals 13 residues. Germline assignment: CDR1 MNHEY and CDR2 SVGAGI. J lost 3 bases, V lost 8 bases, and 5 bases had no gene match. The CDR3 protein is CASGGQADYGYTF. The CDR3 bases are TGTGCCAGCGGGGGACAGGCAGACTATGGCTACACCTTC.

This sequence joins TRBV10-3 and TRBJ1-3; D may be TRBD1 (6 bases). V lost 3 bases to trimming and J lost 4 bases, with 10 bases between them. The CDR3 covers 14 residues. Germline V gene sequence: CDR1 ENHRY, CDR2 SYGVKD. The CDR3 loop reads CAISDLDRGNTIYF. The CDR3 nucleotides are TGTGCCATCAGTGACCTGGACAGAGGAAACACCATATATTTT.

This clone came up a few times. This chain joins TRBV18 and TRBJ1-5; D is unclear. The CDR3 consists of 14 residues. Trimming stripped 5 bases from V and 1 base from J, with 9 bases between. The V gene's germline CDR1 is KGHSH and CDR2 LQKENI. CDR3 nucleotide sequence: TGTGCCAGCTCATTGCAGAAGAGCAATCAGCCCCAGCATTTT. It codes for CASSLQKSNQPQHF.

There are many counts of this clone. This chain joins TRBV15 and TRBJ1-2; 7 bases align to TRBD1. Losses at the gene ends were 3 bases for V and 7 bases for J; bases not matched to a gene: 8. Per the germline V gene, CDR1 is LNHNV and CDR2 is YYDKDF (reference sequence). The CDR3 is 14 residues long. The CDR3 here is CATSSRTTGSGYTF. CDR3 in DNA: TGTGCCACCAGCAGCCGGACGACAGGGTCTGGCTACACCTTC.

The rearrangement uses TRBV5-6 and TRBJ2-7, with a weak D call TRBD1 (5 bases). The CDR3 is made up of 12 amino acids. V was cut by 3 bases and J by 3 bases, with 7 bases left in between. From germline, CDR1 is SGHDT and CDR2 YYEEEE. The CDR3 protein is CASSYDSYEQYF. The CDR3 coding sequence is TGTGCCAGCAGCTACGACAGCTACGAGCAGTACTTC.

This rearrangement joins TRBV24-1 to TRBJ2-1, with a weak D call TRBD2 (6 bases). Germline-derived CDR1 and CDR2 are KGHDR and SFDVKD. CDR3 length: 13 residues. Trimming took 9 bases from V and 7 from J, leaving 15 bases between them. The CDR3: CATCGVGRNEQFF. The CDR3 DNA follows: TGTGCCACCTGCGGGGTAGGAAGGAATGAGCAGTTCTTC.

The chain couples TRBV6-5 to TRBJ1-2; perhaps TRBD1 as D (5 bases). Germline lookup yields CDR1 MNHEY and CDR2 SVGAGI. The CDR3 covers 13 residues. Trimming took 8 bases from V and 8 from J, leaving 18 bases between them. CDR3 sequence (DNA): TGTGCCAGCGGAGACCCACAGGAGAGGGGCTACACCTTC. Translated, it gives CASGDPQERGYTF.

The chain links TRBV12-3 or TRBV12-4 to TRBJ2-7; D may be TRBD1 (6 bases). V lost 5 bases to trimming and J lost 10 bases, with 15 bases between them. This CDR3 region has 12 residues. The CDR3 spells CASSPRNRAQYF. In DNA, the CDR3 is TGTGCCAGCAGTCCCAGAAACAGGGCCCAGTACTTC.

The gene calls are TRBV11-3 and TRBJ1-1, with 8 nucleotides matching TRBD1. Germline V lookup: CDR1 SGHNT, CDR2 YENEEA. The length of the CDR3 is 15 residues. After removal of 5 bases from V and 0 bases from J, the junction contained 5 bases not matched to a gene. CDR3 DNA: TGTGCCAGCAGCCCAACAGGGGGACTGAACACTGAAGCTTTCTTT. This codes for CASSPTGGLNTEAFF.

The J gene is TRBJ2-7, the V gene TRBV7-2; D not certain. Trimming shortened V by 5 bases and J by 3 bases, and 23 bases separated the two germline ends. There are 17 residues in the CDR3. Germline V gives CDR1 SGHTA, CDR2 FQGNSA. The CDR3 region has the DNA TGTGCCAGCAGCCCGCAGGTATTAGGCAGCCAAAGCTACGAGCAGTACTTC. Its protein product is CASSPQVLGSQSYEQYF.

This chain uses TRBV6-5 with TRBJ2-4; 7 bases are shared with TRBD2. CDR3 length equals 15 residues. The germline V gene has CDR1 MNHEY and CDR2 SVGAGI. With V trimmed by 5 bases and J by 1 base, 5 bases remained unmatched. CDR3 coding DNA: TGTGCCAGCAGTCGCGGGGGTCTCGCCAAAAACATTCAGTACTTC. It encodes CASSRGGLAKNIQYF.

The J gene is TRBJ2-7, the V gene TRBV15; 7 bases align to TRBD2. Germline-derived CDR1 and CDR2 are LNHNV and YYDKDF (reference sequence). Trimming took 6 bases from V and 3 from J; bases not matched to a gene: 5. The CDR3 consists of 13 residues. The CDR3 DNA reads as TGTGCCACCAGAAGGGACTACGGCTACGAGCAGTACTTC. It translates to CATRRDYGYEQYF.

The gene calls are TRBV28 and TRBJ1-5; D gene uncertain. The germline V gene encodes CDR1 MDHEN and CDR2 SYDVKM. Trimming took off 6 bases at V and 6 bases at J, with 9 bases between the two ends. The CDR3 length is 12 residues. The CDR3 coding sequence is TGTGCCAGCAGCCTATGGGCTCAGCCCCAGCATTTT. It is translated as CASSLWAQPQHF.